This T cell receptor beta chain was documented in a study of shared clonotypes between healthy human individuals. For the study at large: Used for every donor were three CD4 naive, three CD4 memory, two CD8 naive and one CD8 memory plate.

General study findings and limits: Non-shared clonotypes displayed generation probabilities falling below those of clonotypes present in all four donors. Sharing across four donors was highest in naive CD4 (approximately 5%) and lowest in memory CD8 (0.4%).

On this clone: Its antigen is unknown.

The V gene lost 6 bases and the J gene lost 1 base, with 13 bases spanning the gap. Germline CDR1 SQVTM, CDR2 ANQGSEA. The CDR3 totals 14 residues. Assay used: immunoSEQ multiplex PCR; TCRdb lists only in-frame clones, some missing. The table has about 2,200,000 clones, under 95% seen once; the top ten hold 1.5% to 2%. CD45RO-negative cells were positively selected for CCR7, leaving out terminally differentiated effector memory CD45RA+ cells. Every donor, a Caucasian adult, lived in Nashville, Tennessee. The rearrangement uses TRBV29-1 and TRBJ1-5, with a tentative D call TRBD1 (6 bases). This sequence originates from a man younger than 35 in good health. Some clones in this sample may be carry-over from other donors' samples. The sequenced sample consisted of naive CD8+ T cells from PBMCs. CDR3 coding DNA: TGCAGCGTACAGACAGGCGGGAGCAATCAGCCCCAGCATTTT. Translated: CSVQTGGSNQPQHF.